Included here is one T cell receptor (beta chain) sequence, with context. No antigen is known for it. This record belongs to a study of CD8 T cells in Susac syndrome. In the study overall: Blood was drawn from Susac syndrome patients while they were therapy-naive, on corticosteroids, or on intravenous immunoglobulin alone.

Random hexamers served to reverse transcribe roughly 0.45 to 1 ug RNA. The TCR beta CDR3 was amplified by immunoSEQ multiplex PCR across 54 Vbeta, 13 Jbeta. One entry per CDR3 protein, called by TCRdb with MiXCR from the immunoSEQ multiplex PCR reads. This table has some 250,000 distinct CDR3 sequences, almost 97% appearing once. Whole-study results and caveats: The study recognized that the number of individuals in its TCR sequencing and HLA analysis was relatively small.

Negative isolation was applied to CD8+ and CD4+ T cells, and FACS enrichment was applied to TEMRA cells. This CDR3 region has 17 residues. Trimming removed 0 bases from V and 4 bases from J, with 21 bases in between. Germline V lookup: CDR1 SQVTM, CDR2 ANQGSEA. This TCR was sampled from a human donor with Susac syndrome. Sequencing used CD4+ T cells from PBMCs. V is TRBV29-1 and J is TRBJ1-2, with no clear D. The CDR3 region has the DNA TGCAGCGTTGAAGATGATGACATTTCGGGAGATCTCTATGGCTACACCTTC. Protein sequence: CSVEDDDISGDLYGYTF.